This T cell receptor (beta chain) was documented in a study of Ad26.COV2.S vaccination and SARS-CoV-2 variants. About the study: In the study, Ad26.COV2.S was injected intramuscularly once, or twice 56 days apart. General study findings and limits: Total T cell responses, in the TCR breadth and depth analyses, may have been underestimated. Marked by substantial breadth, spike-specific CD8+ and CD4+ T cell responses were reportedly seen after vaccination.

The treatment was: some 19 received Ad26.COV2.S at low or high dose, single or two shots; 5 received placebo; per-sample allocation not given. Day 63 after the first injection of vaccine or placebo was the sampling time. The CDR3 contains 19 residues. The V gene's germline CDR1 is MNHEY and CDR2 SVGEGT. Trimming shortened V by 2 bases and J by 0 bases, and 23 bases separated the two germline ends. Concerning this clone itself: The antigen remains undetermined.

The protocol was immunoSEQ multiplex PCR, while the TCRdb copy is restricted to in-frame clones and leaves out a portion. This table has 350,000 to 550,000 clones, about 91% appearing once. This TCR derives from a person between 18 and 60 years old who received the Ad26.COV2.S COVID-19 vaccine or a placebo. Sequenced here: peripheral blood, sampled in a trial of Ad26.COV2.S vaccine versus placebo. The rearrangement links TRBV6-2 or TRBV6-3 to TRBJ2-7; D is undetermined. CDR3 bases: TGTGCCAGCAGTTACCTCGTATCAGGACCGCGTTTTAGCTCCTACGAGCAGTACTTC. Protein sequence: CASSYLVSGPRFSSYEQYF.